A selection of T cell receptor beta chains follows, all from one sample in a study of beta chain features in type 1 diabetes. Sequencing used immunoSEQ multiplex PCR; TCRdb keeps in-frame clones, though not all of them. This sample carries about 140,000 clones, 13% of them seen once, and the ten largest clones take around 1.4%. The material sequenced was central memory CD4+ T cells from blood. The receptors were sampled from a man younger than 35 with type 1 diabetes. CDR3s leave out the opening cysteine and the closing phenylalanine or tryptophan. The size entry is marked missing in some rows and otherwise reads once, few, many or a size class.

size	V	J	CDR3
few	TRBV10-3	TRBJ1-2	AIMEAGDGYT
many	TRBV14	TRBJ2-1	ASRRTSGANNEQF
few	TRBV6-1	TRBJ1-5	ASSEGMGNQPQH
few	TRBV2	TRBJ1-1	ASKRDSNTEAF
.	TRBV15	TRBJ2-3	ATSRDGQNTQY
few	TRBV5-4	TRBJ2-7	ASSSRSPPYEQY
.	TRBV9	TRBJ2-1	ASSATEGIPGNEQF
many	TRBV7-2	TRBJ2-1	ASSLDTRQF
many	TRBV6-6	TRBJ1-6	ASSSPRDRDNSPLH
few	TRBV5-1	TRBJ2-1	ASSLTGTRPSNEQF
.	TRBV2	TRBJ1-5	ASQGTANQPQH
few	TRBV5-1	TRBJ1-5	ASSSDGASNQPQH
.	TRBV30	TRBJ1-1	AWSLGGLGAF
.	TRBV5-1	TRBJ2-1	ASSSLPLDSNNEQF
.	TRBV7-8	TRBJ2-7	ASSLGYWGEQY
.	TRBV5-1	TRBJ2-2	ASSPQRGGAGELF
few	TRBV18	TRBJ1-2	ASSPNQDGYT
few	TRBV4-1	TRBJ2-5	ASSQGDRTSKTQY
.	TRBV9	TRBJ2-1	ASSRSYGTTLALSYNEQF
few	TRBV29-1	TRBJ2-1	SVGKVADRGGDEQF
few	TRBV12-5	TRBJ1-1	ASGVLLGGQNTEAF
few	TRBV5-1	TRBJ2-1	ASSPAGGGVPYNEQF
.	TRBV5-4	TRBJ2-2	ASNPSGVNTGELF
few	TRBV6-5	TRBJ2-3	ASSYLQGFADTQY
.	TRBV28	TRBJ2-7	ASSLPELAGDYEQY
few	TRBV6-1	TRBJ2-7	ASSATAYRGWY
.	TRBV11-2	TRBJ2-1	ASSLGELAGGNEQF
few	TRBV7-9	TRBJ2-5	ASSPGLAAETQY
once	TRBV18	TRBJ2-6	ASSPMGAGANVLT
.	TRBV7-9	TRBJ2-7	ASSQKDGPAGEQY
.	TRBV11-2	TRBJ1-6	ASSLGRRSNSPLH
.	TRBV29-1	TRBJ2-1	SVGGAGSSYNEQF
.	TRBV6-6	TRBJ2-4	ASSSGGAKNIQY
.	TRBV9	TRBJ2-5	ASSVGRARETQY
few	TRBV7-7	TRBJ2-2	ASSPTGGGTGELF
many	TRBV7-9	TRBJ1-1	ASSLFDTEAF
few	TRBV6-1	TRBJ1-2	ASSEARVGYGYT
many	TRBV29-1	TRBJ1-1	SVDGQSSTEAF
few	TRBV7-2	TRBJ2-3	ASSSPQFGSGESTDTQY
.	TRBV7-2	TRBJ1-3	ASSPTGRNTIY